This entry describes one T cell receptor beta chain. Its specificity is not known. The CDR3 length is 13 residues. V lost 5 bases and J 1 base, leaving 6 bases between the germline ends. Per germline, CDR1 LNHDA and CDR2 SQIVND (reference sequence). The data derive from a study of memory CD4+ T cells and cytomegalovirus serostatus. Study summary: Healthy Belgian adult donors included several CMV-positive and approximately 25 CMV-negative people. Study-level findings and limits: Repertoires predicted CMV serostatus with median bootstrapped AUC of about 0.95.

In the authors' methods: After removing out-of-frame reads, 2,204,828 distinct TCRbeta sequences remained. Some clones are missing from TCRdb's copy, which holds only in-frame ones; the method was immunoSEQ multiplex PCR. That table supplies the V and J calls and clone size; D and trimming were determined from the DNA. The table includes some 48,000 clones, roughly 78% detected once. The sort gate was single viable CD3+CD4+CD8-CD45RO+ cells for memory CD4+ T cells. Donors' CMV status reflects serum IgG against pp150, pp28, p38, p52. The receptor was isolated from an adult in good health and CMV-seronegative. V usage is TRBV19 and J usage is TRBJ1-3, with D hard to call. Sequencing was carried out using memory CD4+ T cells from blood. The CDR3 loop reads CASSPLSGNTIYF. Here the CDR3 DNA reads TGTGCCAGTAGTCCGCTTTCTGGAAACACCATATATTTT. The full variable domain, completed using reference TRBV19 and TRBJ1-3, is DGGITQSPKYLFRKEGQNVTLSCEQNLNHDAMYWYRQDPGQGLRLIYYSQIVNDFQKGDIAEGYSVSREKKESFPLTVTSAQKNPTAFYLCASSPLSGNTIYFGEGSWLTVV.